This T cell receptor (beta chain) comes out of a study of CD4+ T cells in melanoma. Points from the study as a whole: Reportedly, melanoma neoantigen-specific CD4+ T cells showed varied differentiation states. CD8+ T cell, macrophage and B cell function reportedly correlated with neoantigen-specific CD4+ T cells.

In the case of this clone: Its antigen remains unknown.

The CDR3 is made up of 14 amino acids. Deletions cut 7 bases from V and 2 bases from J, with 12 bases between. Germline lookup yields CDR1 MNHNS and CDR2 SASEGT. The data were produced by immunoSEQ multiplex PCR, yet TCRdb's version contains in-frame clones alone and is incomplete. The table records roughly 50,000 clones, about 88% of them present only once. The rearrangement joins TRBV6-1 to TRBJ1-3; TRBD1 is a possible D gene (5 bases). This clonotype was sampled from a human donor with melanoma. Sequencing was carried out using peripheral blood. CDR3 region: CASTQGAPGNTIYF. The CDR3 coding sequence is TGTGCCAGCACCCAAGGGGCGCCTGGAAACACCATATATTTT.